Each of the 4 T cell receptor beta chains below was sequenced from the same sample in a study of beta chain features in type 1 diabetes. Study-level points and caveats: Shorter TCRB CDR3s, moderately but significantly so, marked every one of the four CD4+ subsets in Type 1 diabetes patients.

Their antigen targets remain unknown. Reverse transcription of all isolated RNA meant that expressed TCRB transcripts were sequenced. Using immunoSEQ multiplex PCR, the repertoire was profiled, and TCRdb retains in-frame clones only, with some absent. The top ten hold 0.035% to 0.045% of the sample, which has about 710,000 clones, about 14% seen once. The source material was naive CD4+ T cells from blood. The receptors were sampled from a man younger than 35 with type 1 diabetes.

A few counts support this clone. This rearrangement joins TRBV5-8 to TRBJ1-2; D not resolved. Between the trimmed V and J ends, which lost 4 bases and 4 bases, there was a span of 14 bases. Germline CDR1 reads SGHTS; CDR2 reads YDEGEE. This CDR3 is 14 amino acids long. CDR3 bases: TGTGCCAGCAGCCTTGCGTCTGTCAGCTATGGCTACACCTTC. Amino acid sequence: CASSLASVSYGYTF.

In its sample, this clone was seen a few times. Distinct nucleotide sequences in the sample also encode this CDR3. The rearrangement links TRBV20-1 to TRBJ2-7; no definite D call. The V gene lost 5 bases and the J gene lost 4 bases, with 9 bases spanning the gap. The length of the CDR3 is 11 residues. CDR1 and CDR2 from the germline V gene are DFQATT and SNEGSKA (reference sequence). CDR3 in DNA: TGCAGTGCTCGGCCCCTGTACGAGCAGTACTTC. Its translation is CSARPLYEQYF.

This clone was counted only a few times. The chain employs TRBV7-6 and TRBJ2-1; either TRBD1 or TRBD2 may supply D (5 bases each). CDR3 length: 17 residues. Trimming shortened V by 3 bases and J by 3 bases, and 18 bases separated the two germline ends. Germline V gene lookup returns CDR1 SGHVS and CDR2 FNYEAQ. CDR3 DNA sequence: TGTGCCAGCAGCTTGGGAAGTACGGGACGGATCTACAATGAGCAGTTCTTC. Residues: CASSLGSTGRIYNEQFF. Full variable domain (remainder filled in from reference TRBV7-6 and TRBJ2-1): GAGVSQSPRYKVTKRGQDVALRCDPISGHVSLYWYRQALGQGPEFLTYFNYEAQQDKSGLPNDRFSAERPEGSISTLTIQRTEQRDSAMYRCASSLGSTGRIYNEQFFGPGTRLTVL.

This clone was picked up a small number of times. The chain couples TRBV18 to TRBJ2-1; possible D gene TRBD2, 6 bases. Per germline, CDR1 KGHSH and CDR2 LQKENI. This CDR3 contains 19 residues. Trimming shortened V by 6 bases and J by 12 bases, and 36 bases separated the two germline ends. CDR3: CASSRDWSVSSTMSSGQFF. The CDR3 coding sequence is TGTGCCAGCTCTCGGGACTGGAGTGTTTCCTCTACAATGAGCAGTGGGCAGTTCTTC.